Below, 8 T cell receptor beta chains from the same sample are listed, as sequenced in a study of post-analysis software for immune sequencing data. Study outcomes and limitations: Five or six TRBV segments were significantly more frequent in patients than in controls. TRBV5-6, TRBV5-1 and TRBV20-1 were among these segments.

These receptors have no identified antigens. Sequencing libraries made from TCR beta cDNA carried unique molecular identifiers. Using its own MiXCR run on the PCR reads, TCRdb lists one record per CDR3 protein. The sample lists roughly 670,000 distinct CDR3 sequences, about 60% occurring once. Sequences were obtained from blood. These receptors all come from a girl aged 2-10 years with multiple sclerosis.

This clonotype was detected only a few times. The chain couples TRBV6-5 to TRBJ2-3, with D unresolved. In germline, CDR1 is MNHEY, CDR2 SVGAGI. Trimming took off 8 bases at V and 0 bases at J, with 9 bases between the two ends. There are 13 residues in the CDR3. The CDR3 spells CASGVASTDTQYF. CDR3 nucleotides: TGTGCCAGCGGTGTGGCTAGCACAGATACGCAGTATTTT.

This clonotype has just a few counts. The chain employs TRBV28 and TRBJ2-5, with D uncertain. Germline loops: CDR1 MDHEN, CDR2 SYDVKM. The CDR3 is made up of 14 amino acids. Trimming stripped 1 base from V and 4 bases from J, with 10 bases between. The CDR3 region is CASSLLRFGETQYF. DNA of the CDR3: TGTGCCAGCAGTTTATTAAGGTTCGGAGAGACCCAGTACTTC.

Here the CDR3 DNA reads TGTGCCAGCAGTCGAATGGGGGGGTCCTACAATGAGCAGTTCTTC. This encodes CASSRMGGSYNEQFF. The chain links TRBV12-3 or TRBV12-4 to TRBJ2-1; 7 bases match TRBD2. V shed 5 bases, J shed 1 base, and the junction held 5 bases outside the gene matches. The length of the CDR3 is 15 residues.

The chain uses TRBV6-5 and TRBJ1-5; no definite D call. There are 15 residues in the CDR3. Germline-derived CDR1 and CDR2 are MNHEY and SVGAGI. The V end lost 8 bases, the J end lost 0 bases, and 14 bases lay between the germline ends. The CDR3 region is CASSSRQHSNQPQHF. Written as DNA, the CDR3 is TGTGCCAGCTCTTCCAGACAACATAGCAATCAGCCCCAGCATTTT.

The chain is built from TRBV27 and TRBJ1-1, with D perhaps TRBD1 (5 bases). Between the trimmed V and J ends, which lost 4 bases and 3 bases, there was a span of 9 bases. The CDR3 runs 13 residues. Germline V gene data show CDR1 as MNHEY and CDR2 as SMNVEV (reference sequence). CDR3 DNA: TGTGCCAGCAGTTCTCAGGGTTACACTGAAGCTTTCTTT. Residues: CASSSQGYTEAFF.

The rearrangement links TRBV10-2 to TRBJ2-4; D is possibly TRBD1 (6 bases). The CDR3 extends over 17 amino acids. From germline, CDR1 is WSHSY and CDR2 SAAADI. V was shortened by 0 bases and J by 4 bases, with 16 bases between the two germline ends. This chain's CDR3 is CASSESGTRAIKNIQYF. CDR3 coding DNA: TGCGCCAGCAGTGAGTCGGGGACAAGAGCAATTAAAAACATTCAGTACTTC.

The chain combines TRBV20-1 with TRBJ2-3, with D possibly matching TRBD2 (6 bases). V was clipped by 8 bases and J by 5 bases, with 20 bases between them. The germline V gene has CDR1 DFQATT and CDR2 SNEGSKA (reference sequence). This CDR3 is built from 14 residues. CDR3: CSPRIGSSEDTQYF. DNA of the CDR3: TGCAGTCCCCGCATCGGGAGTTCTGAAGATACGCAGTATTTT.

J is TRBJ1-2 and V is TRBV24-1; no reliable D call. The V gene's germline CDR1 is KGHDR and CDR2 SFDVKD. The CDR3 totals 13 residues. Trimming pared 4 bases from V and 8 bases from J, leaving 13 bases between. The CDR3 nucleotides are TGTGCCACCAGTGAGGGGTACTCAGGCGGCTACACCTTC. Translation: CATSEGYSGGYTF.